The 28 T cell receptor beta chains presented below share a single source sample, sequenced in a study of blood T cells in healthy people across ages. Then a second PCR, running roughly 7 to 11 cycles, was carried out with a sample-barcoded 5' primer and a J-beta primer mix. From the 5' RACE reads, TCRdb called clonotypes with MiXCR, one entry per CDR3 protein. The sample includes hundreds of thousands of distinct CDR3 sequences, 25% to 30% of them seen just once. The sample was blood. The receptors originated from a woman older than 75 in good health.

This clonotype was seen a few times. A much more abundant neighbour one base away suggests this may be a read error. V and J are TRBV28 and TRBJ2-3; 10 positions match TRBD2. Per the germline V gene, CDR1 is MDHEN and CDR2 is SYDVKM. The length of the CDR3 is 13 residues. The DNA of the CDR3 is TGTACCAGCTGGCCTAGCGGGGGATATACGCAGTATTTT. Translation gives CTSWPSGGYTQYF.

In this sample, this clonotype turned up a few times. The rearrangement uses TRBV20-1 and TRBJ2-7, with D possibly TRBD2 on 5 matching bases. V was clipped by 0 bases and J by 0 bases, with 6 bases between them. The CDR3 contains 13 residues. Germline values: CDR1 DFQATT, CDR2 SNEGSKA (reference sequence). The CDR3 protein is CSARDGVSYEQYF. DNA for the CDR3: TGCAGTGCTAGAGACGGGGTCTCCTACGAGCAGTACTTC.

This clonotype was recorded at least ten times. CDR3 amino acids: CAISEGLAGTDIQYF. CDR3 DNA: TGTGCCATCAGTGAAGGCCTAGCGGGGACGGACATTCAGTACTTC. The V and J genes are TRBV10-3 and TRBJ2-4; 9 bases are a match to TRBD2. V lost 3 bases and J lost 8; bases outside the gene matches: 8. Per germline, CDR1 ENHRY and CDR2 SYGVKD. CDR3 length equals 15 residues.

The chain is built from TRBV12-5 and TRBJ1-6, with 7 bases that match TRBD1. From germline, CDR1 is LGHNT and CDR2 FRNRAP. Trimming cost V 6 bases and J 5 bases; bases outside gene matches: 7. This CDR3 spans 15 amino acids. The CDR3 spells CASGSRGQNNSPLHF. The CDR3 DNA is TGTGCTAGTGGATCTAGGGGACAGAATAATTCACCCCTCCACTTT.

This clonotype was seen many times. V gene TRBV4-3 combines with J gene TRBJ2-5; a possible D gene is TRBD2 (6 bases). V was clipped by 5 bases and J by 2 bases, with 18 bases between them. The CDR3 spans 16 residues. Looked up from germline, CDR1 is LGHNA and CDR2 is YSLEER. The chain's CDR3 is CASSDGAGRYQETQYF. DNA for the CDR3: TGCGCCAGCAGCGACGGGGCGGGGCGCTATCAAGAGACCCAGTACTTC.

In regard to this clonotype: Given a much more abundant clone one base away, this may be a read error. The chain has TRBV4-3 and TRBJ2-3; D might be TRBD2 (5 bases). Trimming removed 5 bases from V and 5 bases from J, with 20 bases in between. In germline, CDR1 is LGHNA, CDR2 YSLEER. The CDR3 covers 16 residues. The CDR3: CASSEVREGQRDTQYF. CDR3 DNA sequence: TGCGCCAGCAGCGAAGTGAGGGAAGGGCAGAGAGATACGCAGTATTTT.

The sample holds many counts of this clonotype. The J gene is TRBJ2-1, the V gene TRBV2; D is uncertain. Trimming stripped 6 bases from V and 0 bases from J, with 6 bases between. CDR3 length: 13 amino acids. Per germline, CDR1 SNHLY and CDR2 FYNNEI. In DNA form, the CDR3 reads TGTGCCAGCAGAGGCAGCTCCTACAATGAGCAGTTCTTC. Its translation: CASRGSSYNEQFF.

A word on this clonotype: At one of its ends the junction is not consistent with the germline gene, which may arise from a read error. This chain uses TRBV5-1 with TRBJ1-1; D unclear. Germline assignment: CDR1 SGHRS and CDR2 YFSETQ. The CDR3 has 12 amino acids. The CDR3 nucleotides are TGCGCCAGCGGCTTGGATAGCCGTGAAGCTTTCTTT. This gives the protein CASGLDSREAFF.

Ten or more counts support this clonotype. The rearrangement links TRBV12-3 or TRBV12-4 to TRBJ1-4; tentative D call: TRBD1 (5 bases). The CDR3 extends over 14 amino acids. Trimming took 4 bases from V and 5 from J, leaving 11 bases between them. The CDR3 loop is CASSSGTENEKLFF. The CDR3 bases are TGTGCCAGCAGTTCCGGGACGGAGAATGAAAAACTGTTTTTT.

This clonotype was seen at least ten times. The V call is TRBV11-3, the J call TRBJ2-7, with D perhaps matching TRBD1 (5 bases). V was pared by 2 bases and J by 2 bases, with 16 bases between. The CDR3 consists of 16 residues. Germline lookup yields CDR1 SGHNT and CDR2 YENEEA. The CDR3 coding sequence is TGTGCCAGCAGCTTACTGGTCAGGGCCTACCCCTACGAGCAGTACTTC. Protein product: CASSLLVRAYPYEQYF.

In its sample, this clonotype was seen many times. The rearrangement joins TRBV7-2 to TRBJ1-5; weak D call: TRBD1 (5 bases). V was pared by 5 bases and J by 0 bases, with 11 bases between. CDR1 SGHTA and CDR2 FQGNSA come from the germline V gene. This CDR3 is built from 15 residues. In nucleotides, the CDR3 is TGTGCCAGCAGCCAAACTAGGGGTAGCAATCAGCCCCAGCATTTT. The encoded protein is CASSQTRGSNQPQHF.

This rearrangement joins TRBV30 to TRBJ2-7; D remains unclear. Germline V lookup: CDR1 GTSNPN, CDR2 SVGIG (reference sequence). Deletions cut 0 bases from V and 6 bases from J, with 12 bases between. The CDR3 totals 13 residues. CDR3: CAWSVWPGSEQYF. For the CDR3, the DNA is TGTGCCTGGAGTGTATGGCCAGGCTCCGAGCAGTACTTC.

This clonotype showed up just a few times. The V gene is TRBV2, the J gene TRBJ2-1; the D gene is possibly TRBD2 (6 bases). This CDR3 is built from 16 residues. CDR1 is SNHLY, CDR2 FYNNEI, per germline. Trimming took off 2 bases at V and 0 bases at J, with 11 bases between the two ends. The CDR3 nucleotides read TGTGCCAGCAGTGAAATGGCTAGCGACTCCTACAATGAGCAGTTCTTC. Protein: CASSEMASDSYNEQFF.

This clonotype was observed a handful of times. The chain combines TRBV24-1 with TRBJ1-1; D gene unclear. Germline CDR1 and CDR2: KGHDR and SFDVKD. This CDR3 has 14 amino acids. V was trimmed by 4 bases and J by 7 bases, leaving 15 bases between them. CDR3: CATSDPTQSNEAFF. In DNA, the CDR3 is TGTGCCACCAGTGACCCTACTCAGTCGAATGAAGCTTTCTTT.

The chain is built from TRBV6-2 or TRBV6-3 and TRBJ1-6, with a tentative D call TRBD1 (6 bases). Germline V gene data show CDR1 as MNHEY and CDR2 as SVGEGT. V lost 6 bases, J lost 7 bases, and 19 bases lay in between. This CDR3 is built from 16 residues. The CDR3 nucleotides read TGTGCCAGCAGCCGACCAAGACAAACAGGGAATTCACCCCTCCACTTT. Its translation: CASSRPRQTGNSPLHF.

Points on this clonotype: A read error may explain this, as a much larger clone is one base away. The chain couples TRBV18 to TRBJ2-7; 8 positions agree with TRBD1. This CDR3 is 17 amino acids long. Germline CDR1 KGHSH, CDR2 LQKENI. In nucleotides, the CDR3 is TGTGCCAGCTCGCCACCCCGACAGGGGTTGTCTACAAATGAGCAGTACTTC. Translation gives CASSPPRQGLSTNEQYF.

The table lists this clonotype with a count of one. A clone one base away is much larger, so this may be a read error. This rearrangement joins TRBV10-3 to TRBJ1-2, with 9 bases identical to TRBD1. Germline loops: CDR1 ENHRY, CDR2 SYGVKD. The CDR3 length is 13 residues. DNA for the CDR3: TGTGTCATCAGTGACAGGACAGGGGATGGCTACACCTTC. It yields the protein CVISDRTGDGYTF.

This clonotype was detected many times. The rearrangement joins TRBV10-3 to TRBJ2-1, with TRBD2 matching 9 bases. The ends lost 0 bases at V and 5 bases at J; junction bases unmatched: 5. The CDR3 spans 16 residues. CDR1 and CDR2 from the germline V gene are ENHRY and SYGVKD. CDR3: CAISESVSGGHNEQFF. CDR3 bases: TGTGCCATCAGTGAGTCCGTTAGCGGGGGTCACAATGAGCAGTTCTTC.

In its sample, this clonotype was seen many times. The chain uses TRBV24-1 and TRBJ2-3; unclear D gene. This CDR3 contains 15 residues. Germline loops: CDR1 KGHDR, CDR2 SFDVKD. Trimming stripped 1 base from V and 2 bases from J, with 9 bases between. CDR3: CATSDFSITTDTQYF. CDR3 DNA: TGTGCCACCAGTGATTTCTCTATTACCACAGATACGCAGTATTTT.

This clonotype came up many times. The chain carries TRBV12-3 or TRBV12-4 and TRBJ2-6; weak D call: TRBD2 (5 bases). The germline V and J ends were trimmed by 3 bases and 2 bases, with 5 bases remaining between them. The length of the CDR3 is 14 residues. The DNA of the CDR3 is TGTGCCAGCAGTTTGAGGGCTGGGGCCAACGTCCTGACTTTC. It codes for CASSLRAGANVLTF.

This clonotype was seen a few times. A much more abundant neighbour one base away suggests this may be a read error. DNA for the CDR3: TGCAGTGCTAGATCGGCCAAGGGGCAATACGAGCAGTACTTC. As protein: CSARSAKGQYEQYF. The J gene is TRBJ2-4, the V gene TRBV20-1; possible D gene TRBD1, 5 bases. The J call may be in error: the DNA end matches TRBJ2-7 better. This CDR3 is built from 14 residues. CDR1 and CDR2 from the germline V gene are DFQATT and SNEGSKA (reference sequence).

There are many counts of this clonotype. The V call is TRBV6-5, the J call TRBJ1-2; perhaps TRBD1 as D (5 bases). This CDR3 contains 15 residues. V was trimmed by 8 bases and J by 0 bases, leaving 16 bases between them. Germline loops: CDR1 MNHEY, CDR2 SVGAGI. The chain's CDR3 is CASGSPGRTNYGYTF. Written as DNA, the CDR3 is TGTGCCAGCGGTAGTCCGGGACGGACTAACTATGGCTACACCTTC.

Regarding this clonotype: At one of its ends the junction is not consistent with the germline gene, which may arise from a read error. The CDR3 DNA is TGCGCCAGCAGCCCGGACAGAAGCACAGATGCGCAGTATTTT. Translated: CASSPDRSTDAQYF. V gene TRBV5-1 combines with J gene TRBJ2-3; tentative D call: TRBD1 (6 bases). Germline CDR1 is SGHRS and CDR2 is YFSETQ. CDR3 length equals 14 residues.

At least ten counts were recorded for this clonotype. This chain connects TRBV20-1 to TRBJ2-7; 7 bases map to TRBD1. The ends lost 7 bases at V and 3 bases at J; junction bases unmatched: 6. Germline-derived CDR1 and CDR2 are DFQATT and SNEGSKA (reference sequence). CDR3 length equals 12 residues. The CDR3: CSVTQGRYEQYF. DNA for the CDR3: TGCAGTGTTACACAGGGGCGCTACGAGCAGTACTTC.

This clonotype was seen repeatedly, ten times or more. CDR3 DNA sequence: TGTGCCAGCAGCTTAGAAGCACCGAACTATGGCTACACCTTC. It encodes CASSLEAPNYGYTF. The chain joins TRBV7-2 to TRBJ1-2, with D hard to call. This CDR3 has 14 amino acids. Trimming removed 1 base from V and 2 bases from J, with 8 bases in between. Germline V gene lookup returns CDR1 SGHTA and CDR2 FQGNSA. The full variable domain, its missing parts supplied by reference TRBV7-2 and TRBJ1-2, is GAGVSQSPSNKVTEKGKDVELRCDPISGHTALYWYRQSLGQGLEFLIYFQGNSAPDKSGLPSDRFSAERTGGSVSTLTIQRTQQEDSAVYLCASSLEAPNYGYTFGSGTRLTVV.

Written as DNA, the CDR3 is TGTGCCAGCAGAAGAACGGGGACAGAGGGTAACAATCAGCCCCAGCATTTT. This translates into CASRRTGTEGNNQPQHF. The chain is built from TRBV6-6 and TRBJ1-5; 7 nucleotides agree with TRBD1. The CDR3 length is 17 residues. J lost 3 bases, V lost 6 bases, and 14 bases had no gene match. Germline CDR1 MNHNY, CDR2 SVGAGI (reference sequence).

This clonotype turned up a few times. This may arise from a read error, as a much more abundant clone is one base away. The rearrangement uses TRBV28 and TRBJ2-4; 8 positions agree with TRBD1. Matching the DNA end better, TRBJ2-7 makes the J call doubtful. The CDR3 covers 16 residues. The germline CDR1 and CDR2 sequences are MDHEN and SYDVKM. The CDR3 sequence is CASSPHSGTGRYEQYF. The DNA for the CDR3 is TGTGCCAGCAGTCCTCACTCCGGGACAGGTCGCTACGAGCAGTACTTC.

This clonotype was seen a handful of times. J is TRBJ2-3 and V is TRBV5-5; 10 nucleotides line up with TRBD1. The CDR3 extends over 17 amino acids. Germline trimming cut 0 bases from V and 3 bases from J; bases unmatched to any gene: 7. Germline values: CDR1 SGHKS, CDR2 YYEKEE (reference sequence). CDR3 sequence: CASSLGVTGGRTDTQYF. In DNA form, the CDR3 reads TGTGCCAGCAGCTTGGGTGTGACAGGGGGCAGGACAGATACGCAGTATTTT. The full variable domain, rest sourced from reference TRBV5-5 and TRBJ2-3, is DAGVTQSPTHLIKTRGQQVTLRCSPISGHKSVSWYQQVLGQGPQFIFQYYEKEERGRGNFPDRFSARQFPNYSSELNVNALLLGDSALYLCASSLGVTGGRTDTQYFGPGTRLTVL.